Below, one TCR beta chain is given with its context. Its antigen is unknown. TCRdb ran MiXCR on the 5' RACE reads and lists one entry per CDR3 protein. This sample yields a few hundred thousand distinct CDR3 sequences, of which almost 4% are seen a single time; 24% belongs to the top ten. This specimen comes from a study of T cells after yellow fever vaccination. Study findings and constraints: Detected again after the booster were most primary-vaccination clones, at 95% to 98% CD4 and about 89% CD8. Overall, a small share of clonotypes was seen in both CD4 and CD8 compartments. Although the secondary response was weaker, it peaked faster, at day 5 versus 15. In FACS-sorted repertoires, abundant clonotypes from the bulk population could appear as contaminants.

The germline V gene has CDR1 DFQATT and CDR2 SNEGSKA (reference sequence). J lost 7 bases, V lost 6 bases, and 10 bases had no gene match. The CDR3 runs 14 residues. Here the sequenced sample was PBMCs, taken 5 days after the yellow fever booster vaccination. This rearrangement joins TRBV20-1 to TRBJ2-1, with 9 bases that match TRBD1. This clonotype originated in a man aged 18 to 35 who received the YFV17D yellow fever vaccine. CDR3 in amino acids: CSAAGTGFRNEQFF. CDR3 bases: TGCAGTGCGGCCGGGACAGGGTTTAGAAATGAGCAGTTCTTC.